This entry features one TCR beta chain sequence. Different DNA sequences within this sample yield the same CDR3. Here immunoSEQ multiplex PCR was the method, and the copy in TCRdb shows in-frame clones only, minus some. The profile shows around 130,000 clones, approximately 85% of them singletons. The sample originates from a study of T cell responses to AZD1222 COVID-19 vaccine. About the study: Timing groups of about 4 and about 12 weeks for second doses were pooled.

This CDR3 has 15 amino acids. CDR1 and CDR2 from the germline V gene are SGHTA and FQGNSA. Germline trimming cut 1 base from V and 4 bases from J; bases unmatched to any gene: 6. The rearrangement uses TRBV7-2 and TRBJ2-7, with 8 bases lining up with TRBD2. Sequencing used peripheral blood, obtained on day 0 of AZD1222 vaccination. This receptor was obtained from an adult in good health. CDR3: CASSLGAGGGYEQYF. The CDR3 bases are TGTGCCAGCAGCTTAGGTGCGGGAGGCGGTTACGAGCAGTACTTC.